This TCR beta chain was retrieved from a study of cytomegalovirus exposure and HLA in healthy donors. Study-wide results and limits: Most TCR beta V segments were productive about 87% or about 30% of the time in an earlier analysis. Among TCR beta chains, those listed as cytomegalovirus-associated numbered around 160.

Use of 60 Vbeta and 13 Jbeta primers characterized the PCR. The method was immunoSEQ multiplex PCR; TCRdb's version includes in-frame clones alone and lacks a portion of them. The table includes 170,000 or so clones, roughly 83% detected once. From germline, CDR1 is SGHRS and CDR2 YFSETQ. Germline trimming cut 1 base from V and 7 bases from J; bases unmatched to any gene: 10. The CDR3 spans 18 residues. On this clone: Its matching antigen is unknown.

What was sequenced was PBMCs. The chain recombines TRBV5-1 with TRBJ2-3; 15 nucleotides line up with TRBD2. This sequence originates from a boy aged 2 to 10 in good health and CMV-seronegative. The CDR3 sequence: CASSLSIGLAGGPYTQYF. The CDR3 DNA follows: TGCGCCAGCAGCTTGTCTATTGGACTAGCGGGAGGGCCATATACGCAGTATTTT.